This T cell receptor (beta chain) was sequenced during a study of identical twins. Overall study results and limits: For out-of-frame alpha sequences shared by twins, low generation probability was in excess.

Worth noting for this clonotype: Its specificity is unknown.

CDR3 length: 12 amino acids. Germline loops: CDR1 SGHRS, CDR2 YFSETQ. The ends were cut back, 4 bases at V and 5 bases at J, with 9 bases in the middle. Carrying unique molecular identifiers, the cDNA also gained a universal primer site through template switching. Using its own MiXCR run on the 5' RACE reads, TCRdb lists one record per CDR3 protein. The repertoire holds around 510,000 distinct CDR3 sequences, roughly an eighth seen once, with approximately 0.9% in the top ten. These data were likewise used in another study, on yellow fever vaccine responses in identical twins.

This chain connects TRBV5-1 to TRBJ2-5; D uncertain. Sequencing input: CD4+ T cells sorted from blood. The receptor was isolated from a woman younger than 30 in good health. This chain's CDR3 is CASSQSLETQYF. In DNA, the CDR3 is TGCGCCAGCAGCCAAAGCCTCGAGACCCAGTACTTC. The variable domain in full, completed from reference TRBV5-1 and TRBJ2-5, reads KAGVTQTPRYLIKTRGQQVTLSCSPISGHRSVSWYQQTPGQGLQFLFEYFSETQRNKGNFPGRFSGRQFSNSRSEMNVSTLELGDSALYLCASSQSLETQYFGPGTRLLVL.